Below are 5 T cell receptor beta chains sequenced from a single sample in a study of molecular identifiers for immune sequencing clone quantification. A single record per CDR3 protein comes from TCRdb applying MiXCR to the PCR reads. The repertoire holds around 8,000 distinct CDR3 sequences, with 35% as singletons. Sequencing input: naive CD8+ T cells from blood, with Jurkat cell RNA spiked in. Regarding subset: FACS-sorted CD8+CD4-CCR7+CD45RA+ naive T cells. The source is a human donor in good health. Some libraries in this study had Jurkat cell RNA spiked in.

Turning to this clonotype: With a much larger clone just one base away, this may be a read error. J is TRBJ2-1 and V is TRBV14, with D unresolved. Per germline, CDR1 SGHDN and CDR2 FVKESK. The CDR3 loop spans 15 amino acids. CDR3 DNA: TGTGCCGGCAGCCAAGATCATGGCCCATACAATGAGCAGTTCTTC. Amino acid sequence: CAGSQDHGPYNEQFF.

V is TRBV28 and J is TRBJ1-1; no definite D call. The V gene's germline CDR1 is MDHEN and CDR2 SYDVKM. There are 13 residues in the CDR3. V dropped 2 bases and J dropped 3 bases, with 7 bases sitting between them. The CDR3 nucleotides read TGTGCCAGCAGTTTAGCTGGGTACACTGAAGCTTTCTTT. Its translation is CASSLAGYTEAFF.

This clonotype was observed a handful of times. The chain combines TRBV25-1 with TRBJ2-7, with TRBD1 matching over 9 bases. Germline CDR1 is MGHDK and CDR2 is SYGVNS. CDR3 length: 15 amino acids. Trimming cost V 4 bases and J 2 bases; bases outside gene matches: 6. CDR3 region: CASSGPGQGPYEQYF. The CDR3 nucleotides read TGTGCCAGCAGTGGGCCGGGACAGGGACCCTACGAGCAGTACTTC.

On this clonotype itself: An end of the junction differs from the germline gene, which may be a read error. This sequence joins TRBV6-4 and TRBJ2-3; tentatively, D is TRBD1 or TRBD2 (5 bases each). Per germline, CDR1 MRHNA and CDR2 SNTAGT. The CDR3 covers 13 residues. Here the CDR3 reads CATGTGRTDAQYF. The CDR3 DNA sequence: TGTGCCACCGGGACGGGCCGCACAGATGCGCAGTATTTT.

By frequency in the sample, this clonotype is medium-sized. V gene TRBV28 combines with J gene TRBJ2-2, with D perhaps TRBD2 (6 bases). Trimming took 6 bases from V and 5 from J, leaving 19 bases between them. The CDR3 covers 16 residues. CDR1 MDHEN and CDR2 SYDVKM come from the germline V gene. The CDR3 sequence: CASSTRRDSRTGELFF. CDR3 bases: TGTGCCAGCAGCACGCGGAGGGACTCGCGAACCGGGGAGCTGTTTTTT.